This T cell receptor (beta chain) emerged from a study of STAT5B mutations in CD4+ large granular lymphocyte leukemia. Study conclusions and caveats: Patient CD4-sorted repertoires looked more clonal than healthy CD4+ repertoires, even without putative leukemic clones. Compared with healthy controls (2/35), patient top clones favored TRBV06 (8/27).

Trimming removed 7 bases from V and 3 bases from J, with 12 bases in between. Germline V gene lookup returns CDR1 MNHNY and CDR2 SVGAGI (reference sequence). The CDR3 spans 13 residues. Libraries were prepared by immunoSEQ multiplex PCR; TCRdb keeps only in-frame clonotypes and omits some of them. The table shows tens of thousands of clones, with around 80% occurring only once. Of note for this clone: Its antigen remains unknown.

This receptor was taken from a human donor in good health. This chain joins TRBV6-6 and TRBJ1-2, with D perhaps matching TRBD1 (5 bases). The sample consisted of CD4+ T cells from blood buffy coats. The DNA of the CDR3 is TGTGCCAGCACCCACGGGACGGACTATGGCTACACCTTC. It specifies CASTHGTDYGYTF.